The 7 T cell receptor beta chains listed next were all sequenced from one sample in a study of blood T cell repertoires in COVID-19. Produced via immunoSEQ multiplex PCR; TCRdb's table is partial and in-frame only. The sample lists around 100,000 clones, approximately 81% occurring once. The material sequenced was peripheral blood. The receptor source for this set is a woman in her 70s with active or convalescent COVID-19.

The genes are TRBV18 and TRBJ2-7; 11 bases line up with TRBD2. The CDR3 has 14 amino acids. From germline, CDR1 is KGHSH and CDR2 LQKENI. Unmatched junction bases numbered 0, after V lost 3 bases and J lost 2 bases. This CDR3 is CASSPGLAAYEQYF. CDR3 sequence (DNA): TGTGCCAGCTCACCGGGACTAGCGGCCTACGAGCAGTACTTC.

This clone was found a few times. In DNA, the CDR3 is TGTGCCAGCAGCTACTTGACAGGCGCAGTTAAAGAGACCCAGTACTTC. Protein sequence: CASSYLTGAVKETQYF. The chain uses TRBV7-9 and TRBJ2-5; tentatively, D is TRBD1 (6 bases). Deletions cut 4 bases from V and 3 bases from J, with 18 bases between. The CDR3 covers 16 residues. Germline CDR1 and CDR2: SEHNR and FQNEAQ (reference sequence).

The V and J genes are TRBV18 and TRBJ2-5; TRBD1 matches at 9 bases. Trimming cost V 6 bases and J 4 bases; bases outside gene matches: 3. Looked up from germline, CDR1 is KGHSH and CDR2 is LQKENI. This CDR3 comprises 13 residues. The CDR3 reads CASSWGQGETQYF. CDR3 nucleotides: TGTGCCAGCTCTTGGGGACAGGGAGAGACCCAGTACTTC.

This rearrangement joins TRBV28 to TRBJ2-1; 13 bases align to TRBD2. Germline CDR1 reads MDHEN; CDR2 reads SYDVKM. The V and J ends lost 8 bases and 6 bases, in that order; junction bases with no gene match: 4. The CDR3 spans 14 residues. The CDR3 DNA is TGTGCCAGCCATACTAGCGGGAGGGCCAATGAGCAGTTCTTC. It specifies CASHTSGRANEQFF.

The chain carries TRBV29-1 and TRBJ1-2; no definite D call. Trimming removed 3 bases from V and 4 bases from J, with 6 bases in between. The germline CDR1 and CDR2 sequences are SQVTM and ANQGSEA. CDR3 length: 11 residues. The CDR3 DNA reads TGCAGCGTTGACCAATCCTATGGCTACACCTTC. It translates to CSVDQSYGYTF.

This clone appeared once. The J gene is TRBJ1-3, the V gene TRBV18; D may be TRBD1 (5 bases). Germline assignment: CDR1 KGHSH and CDR2 LQKENI. The CDR3 consists of 14 residues. V gave up 3 bases and J gave up 0 bases, with 6 bases separating them. This chain's CDR3 is CASSPQGSGNTIYF. CDR3 DNA: TGTGCCAGCTCACCCCAGGGCTCTGGAAACACCATATATTTT.

The chain combines TRBV9 with TRBJ2-3; 7 bases align to TRBD2. The J segment lost 2 bases and the V segment lost 3 bases, leaving 6 bases of the junction unmatched. Germline loops: CDR1 SGDLS, CDR2 YYNGEE. The CDR3 extends over 15 amino acids. CDR3 in amino acids: CASSDQRDNTDTQYF. The CDR3 DNA reads TGTGCCAGCAGCGATCAGCGGGATAACACAGATACGCAGTATTTT.